The entry below gives a single TCR beta chain sequence along with its context. What it recognizes is unknown. Assay: immunoSEQ multiplex PCR; the TCRdb copy retains only in-frame clones and omits some. The sample lists tens of thousands of clones; approximately 71% were seen once. This entry is derived from a study of cytotoxic CD8 clonotypes in ibrutinib-treated CLL. The V end was cut by 1 base, the J end by 5 bases, with 10 bases between. CDR3 length equals 13 residues. Looked up from germline, CDR1 is SGHNT and CDR2 is YYREEE (reference sequence). The study, taken as a whole, reports: Contraction or stability on treatment was seen for public clonotypes, which were uncommon.

The source is a human donor with chronic lymphocytic leukemia. The sample here was PBMCs, taken after 12 months of ibrutinib treatment. The V gene is TRBV5-4, the J gene TRBJ2-7; either TRBD1 or TRBD2 may fit D (5 bases each). The CDR3 is CASSLLGDHEQYF. In DNA form, the CDR3 reads TGTGCCAGCAGCTTGCTAGGGGACCACGAGCAGTACTTC.